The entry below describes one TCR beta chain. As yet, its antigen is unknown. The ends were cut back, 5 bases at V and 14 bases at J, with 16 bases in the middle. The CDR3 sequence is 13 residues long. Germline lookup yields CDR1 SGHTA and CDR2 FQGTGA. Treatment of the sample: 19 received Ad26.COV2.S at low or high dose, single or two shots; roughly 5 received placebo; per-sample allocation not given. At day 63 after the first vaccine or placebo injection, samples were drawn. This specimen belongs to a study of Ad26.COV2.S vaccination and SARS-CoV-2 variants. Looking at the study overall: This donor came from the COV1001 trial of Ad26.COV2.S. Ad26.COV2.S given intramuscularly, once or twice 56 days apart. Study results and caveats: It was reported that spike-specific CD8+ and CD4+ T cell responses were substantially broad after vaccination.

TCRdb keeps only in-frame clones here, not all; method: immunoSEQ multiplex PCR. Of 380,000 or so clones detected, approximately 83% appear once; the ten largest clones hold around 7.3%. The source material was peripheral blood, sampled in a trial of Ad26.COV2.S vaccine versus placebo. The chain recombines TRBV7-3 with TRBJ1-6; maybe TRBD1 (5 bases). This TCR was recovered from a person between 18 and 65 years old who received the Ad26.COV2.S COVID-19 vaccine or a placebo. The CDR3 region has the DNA TGTGCCAGCAGCCTACTCGGGGCTGGAGCCCTCCACTTT. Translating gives CASSLLGAGALHF.